This passage covers 13 T cell receptor beta chains from one sample sequenced in a study of shared clonotypes between healthy human individuals. The repertoire was sequenced with immunoSEQ multiplex PCR; TCRdb's copy has only in-frame clones and lacks some. This table holds over a million clones, roughly 80% found once. Material: memory CD4+ T cells sorted from blood. Sample subset: CD45RA-negative fraction. The receptor set was obtained from a man in his late teens or twenties in good health.

The rearrangement uses TRBV15 and TRBJ2-3; D could derive from TRBD1 or TRBD2 (5 bases each). Germline V gene sequence: CDR1 LNHNV, CDR2 YYDKDF (reference sequence). The CDR3 is made up of 13 amino acids. V lost 0 bases to trimming and J lost 13 bases, with 14 bases between them. The CDR3 is CATSRDREGTKYF. The CDR3 DNA sequence: TGTGCCACCAGCAGAGATAGGGAAGGGACGAAGTATTTT.

This clone was counted only a few times. CDR3 coding DNA: TGTGCCAGCAGTGAGGGACGGACCCATAGCAATCAGCCCCAGCATTTT. It is translated as CASSEGRTHSNQPQHF. The rearrangement joins TRBV6-1 to TRBJ1-5; weak D call: TRBD1 (5 bases). CDR3 length: 16 amino acids. Germline V gives CDR1 MNHNS, CDR2 SASEGT. V lost 3 bases to trimming and J lost 0 bases, with 12 bases between them.

CDR3 nucleotide sequence: TGTGCCAGCAGCTTACGGCAACAGGGGATCGAGAACACCGGGGAGCTGTTTTTT. Protein: CASSLRQQGIENTGELFF. The chain employs TRBV7-8 and TRBJ2-2; 7 bases are a match to TRBD1. The germline V gene has CDR1 SGHVS and CDR2 FQNEAQ. There are 18 residues in the CDR3. Losses at the gene ends were 2 bases for V and 1 base for J; bases not matched to a gene: 10.

Here the CDR3 reads CASSLGLSNEKLFF. The DNA of the CDR3 is TGTGCCAGCAGCTTGGGGCTTTCTAATGAAAAACTGTTTTTT. The rearrangement joins TRBV5-4 to TRBJ1-4; D gene unclear. With 0 bases removed from V and 3 bases from J, the gap between germline ends came to 6 bases. Per germline, CDR1 SGHNT and CDR2 YYREEE (reference sequence). This CDR3 contains 14 residues.

This clone was seen more than once but under ten times. The junction does not match germline at one end; this may be a read error. J is TRBJ1-3 and V is TRBV7-7; D might be TRBD1 (6 bases). The germline V gene has CDR1 SSHAT and CDR2 FNYEAQ (reference sequence). The CDR3 runs 15 residues. CDR3 bases: TGTGCTAGCAGCCCAGGACAGAGTCCTGGAAACACCATATATTTT. Translated: CASSPGQSPGNTIYF.

This sequence joins TRBV5-8 and TRBJ1-1; unclear D gene. V gave up 4 bases and J gave up 4 bases, with 14 bases separating them. The V gene's germline CDR1 is SGHTS and CDR2 YDEGEE. The CDR3 totals 14 residues. CDR3 protein: CASSPNWVSTEAFF. DNA of the CDR3: TGTGCCAGCAGCCCCAATTGGGTGAGCACTGAAGCTTTCTTT.

This rearrangement joins TRBV30 to TRBJ1-2; TRBD1 agrees at 7 bases. The V segment lost 2 bases and the J segment 4 bases; nucleotides outside the gene matches: 13. CDR1 is GTSNPN, CDR2 SVGIG, per germline (reference sequence). The CDR3 length is 16 residues. The chain's CDR3 is CAWSTLRTGSPYGYTF. The DNA of the CDR3 is TGTGCCTGGAGTACACTGCGGACAGGTAGCCCCTATGGCTACACCTTC.

This clone was detected a few times. The chain uses TRBV27 and TRBJ1-6; TRBD1 might be the D (5 bases). The germline V gene has CDR1 MNHEY and CDR2 SMNVEV (reference sequence). The CDR3 extends over 12 amino acids. Trimming took 3 bases from V and 17 from J, leaving 14 bases between them. The CDR3 is CASSFLQGPIHF. The CDR3 bases are TGTGCCAGCAGTTTCCTCCAGGGTCCGATCCACTTT.

This clone has at least ten counts. Other DNA sequences in this specimen translate into the identical CDR3. V gene TRBV5-1 combines with J gene TRBJ2-7; 10 bases map to TRBD1. The V segment lost 3 bases and the J segment 3 bases; nucleotides outside the gene matches: 3. The CDR3 runs to 14 residues. In germline, CDR1 is SGHRS, CDR2 YFSETQ. This chain's CDR3 is CASSSDRGGYEQYF. The CDR3 DNA reads TGCGCCAGCAGCTCGGACAGGGGGGGCTACGAGCAGTACTTC.

DNA for the CDR3: TGTGCCTGGGGCCCCGGGACTAGCGCAGAGACCCAGTACTTC. Translating it yields CAWGPGTSAETQYF. The chain uses TRBV30 and TRBJ2-5; 10 positions agree with TRBD2. The V and J ends lost 5 bases and 4 bases, in that order; junction bases with no gene match: 7. Germline values: CDR1 GTSNPN, CDR2 SVGIG (reference sequence). This CDR3 region has 14 residues.

V is TRBV30 and J is TRBJ2-1, with D unclear. Germline V gene data show CDR1 as GTSNPN and CDR2 as SVGIG (reference sequence). The V and J ends lost 4 bases and 6 bases respectively, with 16 bases between them. The CDR3 is made up of 14 amino acids. DNA for the CDR3: TGTGCCTGGACAGGCATTACCCTAACCAATGAGCAGTTCTTC. Protein: CAWTGITLTNEQFF.

The chain combines TRBV6-5 with TRBJ2-2; TRBD1 matches at 9 bases. Looked up from germline, CDR1 is MNHEY and CDR2 is SVGAGI. The junction had 9 bases not matched to a gene; V was cut back by 6 bases and J by 7 bases. This CDR3 has 15 residues. The CDR3 loop reads CASRADRGLSGELFF. Written as DNA, the CDR3 is TGTGCCAGCAGGGCGGACAGGGGATTAAGCGGGGAGCTGTTTTTT.

The chain recombines TRBV7-7 with TRBJ2-1; 9 nucleotides align to TRBD2. CDR1 and CDR2 from the germline V gene are SSHAT and FNYEAQ (reference sequence). The CDR3 length is 15 residues. V shed 2 bases and J 6 bases; nucleotides not matched to a gene: 5. CDR3 sequence: CASSLRLAGPNEQFF. The CDR3 DNA reads as TGTGCCAGCAGCTTAAGGCTAGCGGGGCCCAATGAGCAGTTCTTC. Full variable domain (missing parts from reference TRBV7-7 and TRBJ2-1): GAGVSQSPRYKVTKRGQDVTLRCDPISSHATLYWYQQALGQGPEFLTYFNYEAQPDKSGLPSDRFSAERPEGSISTLTIQRTEQRDSAMYRCASSLRLAGPNEQFFGPGTRLTVL.